The present TCR beta chain was sequenced within a study of blood T cell repertoires in COVID-19. The wider study: The United States, Italy and Spain supplied acute and convalescent COVID-19 samples. In each case, the material was cDNA or gDNA derived from T cells, B-cell-depleted T cells, or PBMCs.

Per the original methods: Reference gene primer amplification gave nucleated cell count estimates. Method: immunoSEQ multiplex PCR; TCRdb's copy keeps in-frame clones and lacks some. V, J and clone size were drawn from that table, and D and trimming were deduced from the DNA. The table lists about 270,000 clones, approximately 80% of them singletons. The sample holds a few counts of this clone. The CDR3 spans 18 residues. Per germline, CDR1 SGHNT and CDR2 YENEEA. V shed 3 bases and J 2 bases; nucleotides not matched to a gene: 10. The chain is built from TRBV11-3 and TRBJ2-1; 10 nucleotides line up with TRBD2. This sequence was found in a woman in her fifties or sixties with active or convalescent COVID-19. Sequencing was done on a sample of peripheral blood. Here the CDR3 DNA reads TGTGCCAGCAGCTTGCGTCTAGCGGGAGACGTCACCTACAATGAGCAGTTCTTC. Protein: CASSLRLAGDVTYNEQFF.